This TCR beta chain was documented in a study of control samples from healthy donors and cancer patients. Measured with immunoSEQ multiplex PCR; TCRdb has only the in-frame clones, and not every one. In the table there are about 20,000 clones, 88% of which are singletons. The V segment lost 1 base and the J segment 2 bases; nucleotides outside the gene matches: 5. In germline, CDR1 is MGHRA, CDR2 YSYEKL. The CDR3 loop spans 16 amino acids. The genes are TRBV4-1 and TRBJ2-7; 10 nucleotides line up with TRBD2. The sequence came from a woman aged 55-69 years with head and neck cancer. Sequencing used PBMCs. As DNA, the CDR3 is TGCGCCAGCAGCCAAGGGGACACTAGCGGGACCTACGAGCAGTACTTC. Its translation is CASSQGDTSGTYEQYF.